Below, 14 T cell receptor beta chains from the same sample are listed, as sequenced in a study of T cell responses to AZD1222 COVID-19 vaccine. The assay was immunoSEQ multiplex PCR, and TCRdb's table has in-frame clones only and misses some. The sample includes about 120,000 clones, 90% to 95% of them seen just once. The sample consisted of peripheral blood, taken 28 days after the second AZD1222 dose. All receptors derive from an adult who received the AZD1222 COVID-19 vaccine.

A single count supports this clone. The chain carries TRBV7-8 and TRBJ1-3, with no clear D. The length of the CDR3 is 12 residues. Germline CDR1 and CDR2: SGHVS and FQNEAQ. Trimming removed 5 bases at V and 4 bases at J, with 6 bases between. The CDR3 DNA follows: TGTGCCAGCAGCCTACAGGGAAACACCATATATTTT. It specifies CASSLQGNTIYF.

The V call is TRBV24-1, the J call TRBJ1-4; D is unclear. Germline-derived CDR1 and CDR2 are KGHDR and SFDVKD. Trimming stripped 4 bases from V and 6 bases from J, with 5 bases between. The CDR3 length is 12 residues. The CDR3 here is CATSDPDEKLFF. CDR3 in DNA: TGTGCCACCAGTGACCCGGATGAAAAACTGTTTTTT.

The chain carries TRBV2 and TRBJ2-5; D is ambiguous. V lost 6 bases and J lost 3, with 8 bases in between. The CDR3 has 12 residues. Germline CDR1 SNHLY, CDR2 FYNNEI. The CDR3 coding sequence is TGTGCCAGCAGCCGGATCGAAGAGACCCAGTACTTC. This gives the protein CASSRIEETQYF.

The chain carries TRBV18 and TRBJ1-6, with 9 bases that match TRBD1. Germline lookup yields CDR1 KGHSH and CDR2 LQKENI. The trim removed 4 bases at V and 9 bases at J, leaving 4 bases unmatched. The CDR3 runs 14 residues. CDR3 coding DNA: TGTGCCAGCTCACGGGACAGGGCCCGTTCACCCCTCCACTTT. Protein: CASSRDRARSPLHF.

V usage is TRBV7-9 and J usage is TRBJ1-2; possibly TRBD1 for D (6 bases). V gave up 4 bases and J gave up 2 bases, with 14 bases separating them. This CDR3 has 15 amino acids. Germline CDR1 and CDR2: SEHNR and FQNEAQ (reference sequence). CDR3 nucleotides: TGTGCCAGCAGCTCTACCCAGGGGAGGAACTATGGCTACACCTTC. Its protein product is CASSSTQGRNYGYTF.

The gene calls are TRBV5-1 and TRBJ1-1; 7 bases agree with TRBD1. Germline values: CDR1 SGHRS, CDR2 YFSETQ. This CDR3 is built from 14 residues. V shed 4 bases and J 9 bases; nucleotides not matched to a gene: 12. The CDR3: CASSHGQEPPQAFF. The DNA of the CDR3 is TGCGCCAGCAGCCATGGACAGGAACCCCCCCAAGCTTTCTTT.

CDR3 in amino acids: CASSQVTGHTYEQYF. The DNA for the CDR3 is TGCGCCAGCAGCCAAGTGACAGGGCATACCTACGAGCAGTACTTC. This chain joins TRBV4-1 and TRBJ2-7, with 7 bases aligning to TRBD1. CDR3 size: 15 residues. Trimming removed 1 base from V and 2 bases from J; junction bases left unmatched: 5. Germline-derived CDR1 and CDR2 are MGHRA and YSYEKL.

This clone is a singleton in its sample. CDR3 in DNA: TGTGCCAGCAGCTTGGCCGGGGACAGCTTCTATGGCTACACCTTC. Residues: CASSLAGDSFYGYTF. The chain has TRBV5-4 and TRBJ1-2; TRBD1 agrees at 7 bases. V gave up 0 bases and J gave up 4 bases; unmatched junction bases: 6. CDR3 size: 15 residues. Per the germline V gene, CDR1 is SGHNT and CDR2 is YYREEE (reference sequence).

This sequence joins TRBV7-9 and TRBJ1-1, with D maybe TRBD1 (5 bases). The CDR3 has 12 residues. Trimming removed 4 bases at V and 6 bases at J, with 9 bases between. The germline V gene encodes CDR1 SEHNR and CDR2 FQNEAQ (reference sequence). The CDR3 spells CASSSGSAEAFF. CDR3 coding DNA: TGTGCCAGCAGCTCAGGGTCGGCTGAAGCTTTCTTT.

The chain recombines TRBV27 with TRBJ1-2, with D possibly matching TRBD1 (5 bases). V gave up 0 bases and J gave up 4 bases, with 12 bases separating them. CDR1 is MNHEY, CDR2 SMNVEV, per germline (reference sequence). This CDR3 has 15 amino acids. CDR3 in DNA: TGTGCCAGCAGTTTATCGATAGGGGTGGGCTATGGCTACACCTTC. It codes for CASSLSIGVGYGYTF.

The chain combines TRBV9 with TRBJ1-2, with 8 positions matching TRBD1. The length of the CDR3 is 14 residues. Trimming took 2 bases from V and 3 from J; bases not matched to a gene: 3. The germline gives CDR1 SGDLS, CDR2 YYNGEE. CDR3: CASSVGQAYYGYTF. CDR3 DNA: TGTGCCAGCAGCGTGGGACAGGCTTACTATGGCTACACCTTC.

V is TRBV7-6 and J is TRBJ2-1; TRBD2 matches 11 bases. There are 16 residues in the CDR3. CDR1 is SGHVS, CDR2 FNYEAQ, per germline. Germline trimming cut 6 bases from V and 9 bases from J; bases unmatched to any gene: 13. The CDR3 nucleotides are TGTGCCAGCAGTCTCCAGGAGATAGCGGGAGGGGGTGAGCAGTTCTTC. This encodes CASSLQEIAGGGEQFF.

The chain carries TRBV7-2 and TRBJ1-1; D ambiguous. Germline CDR1 and CDR2: SGHTA and FQGNSA. V lost 5 bases and J 0 bases, leaving 13 bases between the germline ends. The CDR3 has 15 amino acids. The CDR3 nucleotides are TGTGCCAGCAGCGAGTTAGGTCGGATGAACACTGAAGCTTTCTTT. It is translated as CASSELGRMNTEAFF.

This clone was picked up one time. This chain uses TRBV27 with TRBJ1-1; no definite D call. The germline V and J ends were trimmed by 9 bases and 4 bases, with 9 bases remaining between them. Germline CDR1 is MNHEY and CDR2 is SMNVEV (reference sequence). The CDR3 is made up of 11 amino acids. The CDR3 loop reads CASFRRTEAFF. The CDR3 coding sequence is TGTGCCAGTTTTAGACGCACTGAAGCTTTCTTT.